The 2 T cell receptor beta chains given below trace back to one sample, sequenced in a study of CD8 T cells in Susac syndrome. Random-hexamer reverse transcription was applied to about 0.5 to 1 ug RNA. TCRdb re-called the immunoSEQ multiplex PCR reads through MiXCR, storing one row per CDR3 protein. The top ten hold approximately 0.25% of the sample, which has more than 110,000 distinct CDR3 sequences, 94% seen once. Sequencing was carried out using CD8+ T cells from PBMCs. These receptors originate from a human donor in good health.

This chain joins TRBV7-8 and TRBJ2-5, with D perhaps TRBD1 (6 bases). The CDR3 has 14 residues. V shed 2 bases and J shed 5 bases, with 12 bases lying between them. The V gene's germline CDR1 is SGHVS and CDR2 FQNEAQ. CDR3 DNA sequence: TGTGCCAGCAGCTTAAGGTGGGGGCTGGAGACCCAGTACTTC. This sequence encodes CASSLRWGLETQYF.

The genes are TRBV6-2 or TRBV6-3 and TRBJ2-7; 10 bases fit TRBD2. This CDR3 spans 15 amino acids. Losses at the gene ends were 7 bases for V and 3 bases for J; bases not matched to a gene: 9. CDR1 and CDR2 from the germline V gene are MNHEY and SVGEGT. CDR3: CASMKLAGLRYEQYF. CDR3 DNA sequence: TGTGCCAGCATGAAACTAGCGGGATTGCGCTACGAGCAGTACTTC.